The next 12 T cell receptor beta chains were all read from a single sample in a study of shared clonotypes between healthy human individuals. Sequencing used immunoSEQ multiplex PCR; TCRdb keeps in-frame clones, though not all of them. The sample has around 2.1 million clones; 95% are singletons. The sequenced material came from naive CD4+ T cells sorted from blood. The subset was: CD45RA+ positively selected. The receptors derive from a man aged 18 to 30 in good health.

V gene TRBV5-4 combines with J gene TRBJ2-4; no firm D call. Germline V gives CDR1 SGHNT, CDR2 YYREEE (reference sequence). Trimming removed 0 bases at V and 5 bases at J, with 12 bases between. The CDR3 is 15 residues long. Here the CDR3 reads CASSLDVQRENIQYF. The CDR3 DNA is TGTGCCAGCAGCTTGGACGTGCAGAGAGAAAACATTCAGTACTTC.

The chain is built from TRBV30 and TRBJ1-1; D is unresolved. The CDR3 loop spans 12 amino acids. V lost 2 bases and J 0 bases, leaving 4 bases between the germline ends. Per germline, CDR1 GTSNPN and CDR2 SVGIG (reference sequence). The CDR3 region is CAWSYVNTEAFF. The DNA for the CDR3 is TGTGCCTGGAGTTATGTGAACACTGAAGCTTTCTTT.

This clone was recorded a few times. The same CDR3 is also encoded by other DNA sequences in this sample. The J gene is TRBJ2-7, the V gene TRBV19, with 7 bases aligning to TRBD2. Per the germline V gene, CDR1 is LNHDA and CDR2 is SQIVND (reference sequence). The trim removed 2 bases at V and 3 bases at J, leaving 1 base unmatched. The CDR3 sequence is 13 residues long. The CDR3 sequence: CASSIQRGYEQYF. The CDR3 bases are TGTGCCAGTAGTATACAGCGGGGCTACGAGCAGTACTTC.

The gene calls are TRBV2 and TRBJ1-6; TRBD1 agrees at 7 bases. Germline trimming cut 6 bases from V and 7 bases from J; bases unmatched to any gene: 9. Germline assignment: CDR1 SNHLY and CDR2 FYNNEI. The length of the CDR3 is 15 residues. CDR3 in amino acids: CASRPRDRENSPLHF. The CDR3 bases are TGTGCCAGCAGACCCAGGGACAGAGAAAATTCACCCCTCCACTTT. The complete variable domain, with remaining parts taken from reference TRBV2 and TRBJ1-6, reads EPEVTQTPSHQVTQMGQEVILRCVPISNHLYFYWYRQILGQKVEFLVSFYNNEISEKSEIFDDQFSVERPDGSNFTLKIRSTKLEDSAMYFCASRPRDRENSPLHFGNGTRLTVT.

This chain connects TRBV27 to TRBJ2-5; D remains ambiguous. Trimming stripped 2 bases from V and 2 bases from J, with 6 bases between. CDR1 is MNHEY, CDR2 SMNVEV, per germline (reference sequence). The CDR3 runs 13 residues. For the CDR3, the DNA is TGTGCCAGCAGTTTAGTACATCAAGAGACCCAGTACTTC. Its translation: CASSLVHQETQYF.

This rearrangement joins TRBV9 to TRBJ2-3, with 9 bases lining up with TRBD1. CDR1 is SGDLS, CDR2 YYNGEE, per germline. J lost 2 bases, V lost 3 bases, and 4 bases had no gene match. The CDR3 is made up of 15 amino acids. CDR3 region: CASSATGGNTDTQYF. The CDR3 region has the DNA TGTGCCAGCAGCGCGACAGGGGGTAACACAGATACGCAGTATTTT.

J is TRBJ2-1 and V is TRBV30; TRBD1 or TRBD2 may be the D gene (5 bases each). With 2 bases removed from V and 12 bases from J, the gap between germline ends came to 11 bases. The germline gives CDR1 GTSNPN, CDR2 SVGIG (reference sequence). This CDR3 region has 11 residues. In DNA form, the CDR3 reads TGTGCCTGGAGTCTGGGGGACCGGCAGTTCTTC. Translation gives CAWSLGDRQFF.

The chain links TRBV5-8 to TRBJ2-7, with 8 nucleotides matching TRBD2. The CDR3 has 15 amino acids. Trimming took 6 bases from V and 5 from J; bases not matched to a gene: 13. Germline CDR1 SGHTS, CDR2 YDEGEE. In DNA form, the CDR3 reads TGTGCCAGCAACCATCGACGGGGGGGCGGGAACGAGCAGTACTTC. Encoded protein: CASNHRRGGGNEQYF.

The chain combines TRBV4-3 with TRBJ2-7; a possible D gene is TRBD1 (5 bases). The CDR3 runs 16 residues. CDR1 LGHNA and CDR2 YSLEER come from the germline V gene. The V end lost 1 base, the J end lost 1 base, and 14 bases lay between the germline ends. The CDR3: CASSQGAGKGSYEQYF. The CDR3 coding sequence is TGCGCCAGCAGCCAAGGCGCAGGGAAGGGGTCCTACGAGCAGTACTTC.

Only one count was recorded for this clone. V is TRBV19 and J is TRBJ1-1; D is uncertain. The CDR3 has 14 amino acids. Trimming removed 6 bases at V and 1 base at J, with 12 bases between. Germline CDR1 LNHDA, CDR2 SQIVND (reference sequence). CDR3 protein: CASSPREKNTEAFF. The CDR3 DNA is TGTGCCAGTAGCCCTAGGGAAAAGAACACTGAAGCTTTCTTT.

The V gene is TRBV18, the J gene TRBJ1-4, with TRBD1 as a possible D gene (5 bases). Germline V gene lookup returns CDR1 KGHSH and CDR2 LQKENI. V shed 0 bases and J shed 7 bases, with 15 bases lying between them. The CDR3 consists of 16 residues. The DNA of the CDR3 is TGTGCCAGCTCACCACCGGGGACCTCCGGCGGTGAAAAACTGTTTTTT. The encoded protein is CASSPPGTSGGEKLFF.

CDR3 sequence: CASSSVTAQSSYNSPLHF. CDR3 nucleotides: TGTGCCAGCAGTTCCGTGACAGCCCAGAGCTCCTATAATTCACCCCTCCACTTT. The J gene is TRBJ1-6, the V gene TRBV28, with D maybe TRBD1 (5 bases). The CDR3 length is 18 residues. The V gene's germline CDR1 is MDHEN and CDR2 SYDVKM. V was shortened by 4 bases and J by 0 bases, with 16 bases between the two germline ends. The entire variable domain, with the rest obtained from reference TRBV28 and TRBJ1-6, is as follows: DVKVTQSSRYLVKRTGEKVFLECVQDMDHENMFWYRQDPGLGLRLIYFSYDVKMKEKGDIPEGYSVSREKKERFSLILESASTNQTSMYLCASSSVTAQSSYNSPLHFGNGTRLTVT.